This entry features one T cell receptor delta chain sequence. The target antigen is unknown. The data are from a study of Vδ1+ human thymocytes. The length of the CDR3 is 17 residues. Trimming left V 5 bases short and J 2 bases short, with 21 bases between. The germline gives CDR1 TSWWSYY, CDR2 QGS. Extracted RNA was reverse transcribed into cDNA. Multiplex PCR used pooled V-gene forward primers and a constant-region reverse primer to amplify CDR3s. TCRdb re-called the multiplex PCR reads via CATT. The sample lists about 25,000 delta-chain clones, 6.5% to 8% occurring once. Regarding the study as a whole: Thymic TRG and TRD repertoires appeared highly polyclonal.

The sequenced sample consisted of Vdelta1+ gamma-delta thymocytes from the thymus. Sample subset: FACS-sorted CD3+ TCRalphabeta- TCRVdelta1+ TCRVdelta2- thymocytes. The receptor comes from a girl less than two years old who had congenital heart surgery. V and J are TRDV1 and TRDJ1, with TRDD3 as a possible D gene (5 bases). CDR3 in amino acids: CALGKGVRVGFTDKLIF. CDR3 sequence (DNA): TGTGCTCTTGGGAAAGGTGTCAGGGTGGGGTTTACCGATAAACTCATCTTT.